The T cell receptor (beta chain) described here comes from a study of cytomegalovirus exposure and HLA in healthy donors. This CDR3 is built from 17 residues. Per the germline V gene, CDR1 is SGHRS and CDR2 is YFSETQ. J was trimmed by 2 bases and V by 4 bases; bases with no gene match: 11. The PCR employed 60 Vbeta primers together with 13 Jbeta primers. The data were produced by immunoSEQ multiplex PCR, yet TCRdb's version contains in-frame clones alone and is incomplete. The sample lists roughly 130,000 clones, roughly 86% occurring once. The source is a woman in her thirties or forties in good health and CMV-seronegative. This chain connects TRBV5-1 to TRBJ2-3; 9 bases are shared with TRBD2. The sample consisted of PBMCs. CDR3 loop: CASSILLAGSTTDTQYF. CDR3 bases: TGCGCCAGCAGCATCCTACTAGCGGGTTCTACCACAGATACGCAGTATTTT.